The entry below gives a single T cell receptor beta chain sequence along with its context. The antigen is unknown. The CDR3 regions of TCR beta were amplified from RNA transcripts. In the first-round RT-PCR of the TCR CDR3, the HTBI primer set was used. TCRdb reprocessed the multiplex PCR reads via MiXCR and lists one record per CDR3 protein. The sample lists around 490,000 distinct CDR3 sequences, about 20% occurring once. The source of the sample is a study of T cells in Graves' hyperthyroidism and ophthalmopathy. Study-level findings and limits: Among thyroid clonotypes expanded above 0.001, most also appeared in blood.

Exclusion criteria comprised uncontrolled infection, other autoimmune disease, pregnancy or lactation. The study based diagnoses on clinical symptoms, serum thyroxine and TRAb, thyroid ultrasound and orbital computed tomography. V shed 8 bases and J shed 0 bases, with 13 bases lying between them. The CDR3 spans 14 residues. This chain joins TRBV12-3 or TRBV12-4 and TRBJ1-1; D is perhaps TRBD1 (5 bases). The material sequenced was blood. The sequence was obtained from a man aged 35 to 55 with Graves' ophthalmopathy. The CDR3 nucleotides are TGTGCCAGCGGTACCGGGACGTTGAACACTGAAGCTTTCTTT. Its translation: CASGTGTLNTEAFF.